The next 19 T cell receptor beta chains were all read from a single sample in a study of cytomegalovirus exposure and HLA in healthy donors (dated by TCRdb to the late 2010s). Receptor libraries were prepared by the immunoSEQ multiplex PCR assay. For the multiplex PCR, a mixture combining 60 forward primers for TCR Vbeta segments and 13 reverse primers for TCR Jbeta segments was used. Held by TCRdb, this immuneACCESS table contains in-frame sequences only and omits some clones. Under half of the omission traces to an unresolved V gene where checked; the cause of the rest is unknown. Within this sample are about 120,000 clones, with over 15% of them counted one time only. The ten largest clones represent 1.9% of the sample. Material for sequencing was PBMCs. These receptors all stem from a woman under 30 in good health and CMV-seronegative.

The rearrangement uses TRBV28 and TRBJ1-5; 7 bases agree with TRBD1. Per the germline V gene, CDR1 is MDHEN and CDR2 is SYDVKM. CDR3 length equals 14 residues. Losses at the gene ends were 3 bases for V and 6 bases for J; bases not matched to a gene: 5. The DNA of the CDR3 is TGTGCCAGCAGTTTTAGGGGGCTAGGTCAGCCCCAGCATTTT. Translating gives CASSFRGLGQPQHF. Drawing the rest from reference TRBV28 and TRBJ1-5, the complete variable domain is DVKVTQSSRYLVKRTGEKVFLECVQDMDHENMFWYRQDPGLGLRLIYFSYDVKMKEKGDIPEGYSVSREKKERFSLILESASTNQTSMYLCASSFRGLGQPQHFGDGTRLSIL.

The chain joins TRBV6-1 to TRBJ2-7; 8 nucleotides agree with TRBD2. Per germline, CDR1 MNHNS and CDR2 SASEGT. The length of the CDR3 is 14 residues. After removal of 6 bases from V and 2 bases from J, the junction contained 6 bases not matched to a gene. Here the CDR3 reads CASRTGLGAYEQYF. CDR3 sequence (DNA): TGTGCCAGCAGAACGGGACTAGGGGCCTACGAGCAGTACTTC.

This clone was seen a handful of times. The chain combines TRBV6-1 with TRBJ1-5, with D possibly matching TRBD1 (5 bases). The germline V gene has CDR1 MNHNS and CDR2 SASEGT. This CDR3 region has 14 residues. Trimming took 2 bases from V and 5 from J, leaving 10 bases between them. CDR3 protein: CASSEMTAHQPQHF. CDR3 coding DNA: TGTGCCAGCAGTGAAATGACAGCCCATCAGCCCCAGCATTTT.

The chain is built from TRBV29-1 and TRBJ2-3; D is possibly TRBD1 (5 bases). This CDR3 has 14 amino acids. Germline CDR1 SQVTM, CDR2 ANQGSEA. Trimming left V 2 bases short and J 3 bases short, with 12 bases between. CDR3 loop: CSVEPRRATDTQYF. The CDR3 bases are TGCAGCGTTGAACCGCGCAGGGCAACAGATACGCAGTATTTT.

The rearrangement links TRBV19 to TRBJ1-5; 8 bases map to TRBD1. The V gene end was trimmed by 8 bases and the J gene end by 3 bases; junction bases not matched to a gene: 3. This CDR3 comprises 13 residues. Germline CDR1 is LNHDA and CDR2 is SQIVND (reference sequence). The CDR3 nucleotides are TGTGCCAGTGGGGACAGGAACAATCAGCCCCAGCATTTT. This sequence encodes CASGDRNNQPQHF. Variable domain in full (rest from reference TRBV19 and TRBJ1-5): DGGITQSPKYLFRKEGQNVTLSCEQNLNHDAMYWYRQDPGQGLRLIYYSQIVNDFQKGDIAEGYSVSREKKESFPLTVTSAQKNPTAFYLCASGDRNNQPQHFGDGTRLSIL.

This clone was found a few times. The rearrangement joins TRBV6-1 to TRBJ1-5; a weak D match, TRBD1 (5 bases). V was cut by 9 bases and J by 2 bases, with 11 bases left in between. Germline V gene data show CDR1 as MNHNS and CDR2 as SASEGT. The CDR3 loop spans 13 amino acids. Here the CDR3 reads CASRPRGNQPQHF. Written as DNA, the CDR3 is TGTGCCAGTAGACCCAGGGGCAATCAGCCCCAGCATTTT.

The genes are TRBV5-6 and TRBJ2-1; no firm D call. Looked up from germline, CDR1 is SGHDT and CDR2 is YYEEEE. Trimming removed 0 bases at V and 2 bases at J, with 6 bases between. The CDR3 spans 14 residues. This CDR3 reads CASSLDGPYNEQFF. DNA for the CDR3: TGTGCCAGCAGCTTGGATGGGCCCTACAATGAGCAGTTCTTC.

The chain joins TRBV7-9 to TRBJ2-1; possibly TRBD2 for D (7 bases). This CDR3 comprises 15 residues. The V gene lost 7 bases and the J gene lost 7 bases, with 20 bases spanning the gap. Per germline, CDR1 SEHNR and CDR2 FQNEAQ (reference sequence). Here the CDR3 reads CASNRGAGWGNEQFF. The CDR3 DNA is TGTGCCAGCAACCGGGGGGCAGGATGGGGAAATGAGCAGTTCTTC.

This clone has more than one count but fewer than ten. The chain employs TRBV29-1 and TRBJ2-5; perhaps TRBD1 as D (6 bases). This CDR3 is built from 13 residues. CDR1 is SQVTM, CDR2 ANQGSEA, per germline. Trimming took 4 bases from V and 5 from J, leaving 14 bases between them. The CDR3 sequence is CSVATTQGETQYF. The CDR3 bases are TGCAGCGTTGCCACCACCCAGGGGGAGACCCAGTACTTC.

This clone appeared a few times. The V call is TRBV6-1, the J call TRBJ2-7; 7 positions match TRBD1. V lost 1 base and J lost 4; bases outside the gene matches: 4. The CDR3 length is 14 residues. Germline lookup yields CDR1 MNHNS and CDR2 SASEGT. CDR3 protein: CASSEGQGTYEQYF. DNA of the CDR3: TGTGCCAGCAGTGAAGGACAGGGAACATACGAGCAGTACTTC.

The rearrangement links TRBV27 to TRBJ2-1, with TRBD1 identical over 9 bases. Per the germline V gene, CDR1 is MNHEY and CDR2 is SMNVEV (reference sequence). V lost 8 bases, J lost 6 bases, and 8 bases stayed unmatched. The CDR3 runs to 14 residues. The CDR3 loop is CASGGNRGLNEQFF. DNA for the CDR3: TGTGCCAGCGGAGGAAACAGGGGGCTCAATGAGCAGTTCTTC.

This clone turned up a few times. The V call is TRBV9, the J call TRBJ2-2; D may be TRBD1 (5 bases). The CDR3 runs 14 residues. Trimming removed 3 bases from V and 4 bases from J, with 10 bases in between. The germline gives CDR1 SGDLS, CDR2 YYNGEE. The CDR3 loop is CASSAEGVTGELFF. The DNA for the CDR3 is TGTGCCAGCAGCGCCGAAGGGGTCACCGGGGAGCTGTTTTTT.

This clone was seen a handful of times. This sequence joins TRBV28 and TRBJ1-2, with 11 bases matching TRBD1. Losses at the gene ends were 5 bases for V and 4 bases for J; bases not matched to a gene: 6. CDR1 is MDHEN and CDR2 is SYDVKM in the germline V gene. The CDR3 loop spans 15 amino acids. The CDR3: CASSGGDRGAYGYTF. The DNA for the CDR3 is TGTGCCAGCAGTGGGGGGGACAGGGGGGCCTATGGCTACACCTTC.

The chain carries TRBV23-1 and TRBJ2-7; tentatively, D is TRBD2 (6 bases). TRBV23-1 is marked as an open reading frame, function uncertain. The CDR3 length is 14 residues. V was pared by 2 bases and J by 7 bases, with 15 bases between. The CDR3 region has the DNA TGCGCCAGCAGTCAAGAGACAACCAGCGGGGAGCAGTACTTC. Its protein product is CASSQETTSGEQYF.

V is TRBV19 and J is TRBJ1-5; tentative D call: TRBD1 (6 bases). The CDR3 runs to 15 residues. CDR1 LNHDA and CDR2 SQIVND come from the germline V gene (reference sequence). V was trimmed by 4 bases and J by 3 bases, leaving 13 bases between them. CDR3 nucleotides: TGTGCCAGTAGTACCCAGGGGACTAACAATCAGCCCCAGCATTTT. Residues: CASSTQGTNNQPQHF.

The chain combines TRBV7-9 with TRBJ2-6, with 11 bases aligning to TRBD1. V lost 4 bases and J lost 4; bases outside the gene matches: 12. This CDR3 is built from 19 residues. The V gene's germline CDR1 is SEHNR and CDR2 FQNEAQ (reference sequence). The CDR3 reads CASSSRSGTGGSGANVLTF. The CDR3 DNA reads TGTGCCAGCAGCTCCCGTTCCGGGACAGGGGGTTCAGGGGCCAACGTCCTGACTTTC.

The genes are TRBV5-1 and TRBJ2-3; 7 bases match TRBD1. The CDR3 length is 15 residues. Trimming cost V 0 bases and J 4 bases; bases outside gene matches: 5. In germline, CDR1 is SGHRS, CDR2 YFSETQ. In DNA, the CDR3 is TGCGCCAGCAGCTTGGACTACAGGGGCGCAGATACGCAGTATTTT. Protein product: CASSLDYRGADTQYF.

The chain employs TRBV10-3 and TRBJ1-2, with D tentatively TRBD1 (5 bases). Germline V lookup: CDR1 ENHRY, CDR2 SYGVKD. The CDR3 contains 14 residues. V was shortened by 2 bases and J by 8 bases, with 15 bases between the two germline ends. The CDR3 DNA follows: TGTGCCATCAGTGAGGGGGGACGGGGAGGAGGCTACACCTTC. It encodes CAISEGGRGGGYTF.

This clone has a handful of counts. The genes are TRBV30 and TRBJ2-2; perhaps TRBD1 as D (5 bases). V was pared by 2 bases and J by 6 bases, with 7 bases between. Germline CDR1 is GTSNPN and CDR2 is SVGIG (reference sequence). The CDR3 runs to 12 residues. CDR3 sequence (DNA): TGTGCCTGGAGTAGGGGCTCCGGGGAGCTGTTTTTT. It codes for CAWSRGSGELFF.